This TCR beta chain was captured by sequencing in a study of post-analysis software for immune sequencing data. For the study at large: Recorded subtypes: relapsing-remitting, secondary progressive, progressive-relapsing; some patients unannotated.

TCR beta cDNA libraries had unique molecular identifiers. TCRdb called the PCR reads again in MiXCR, with one record for every CDR3 protein. The sample lists about 200,000 distinct CDR3 sequences; 29% were seen once. About this clonotype: Its antigen is unknown. This may stem from a read error, because a much larger clone lies one nucleotide away.

Study-level findings and limits: Same-batch preparations were strongly co-clustered by F measure. Significantly decreased normalized Chao1 diversity was recorded for multiple sclerosis patients relative to controls.

The sample comprised blood. The sequence derives from a girl younger than 18 with multiple sclerosis.

The CDR3 here is CASSYGQGETQYF. The CDR3 nucleotides are TGTGCCAGCAGCTACGGACAGGGAGAGACCCAGTACTTC. The genes are TRBV11-3 and TRBJ2-5, with 8 bases identical to TRBD1. The trim removed 4 bases at V and 4 bases at J, leaving 2 bases unmatched. CDR1 SGHNT and CDR2 YENEEA come from the germline V gene. This CDR3 contains 13 residues.